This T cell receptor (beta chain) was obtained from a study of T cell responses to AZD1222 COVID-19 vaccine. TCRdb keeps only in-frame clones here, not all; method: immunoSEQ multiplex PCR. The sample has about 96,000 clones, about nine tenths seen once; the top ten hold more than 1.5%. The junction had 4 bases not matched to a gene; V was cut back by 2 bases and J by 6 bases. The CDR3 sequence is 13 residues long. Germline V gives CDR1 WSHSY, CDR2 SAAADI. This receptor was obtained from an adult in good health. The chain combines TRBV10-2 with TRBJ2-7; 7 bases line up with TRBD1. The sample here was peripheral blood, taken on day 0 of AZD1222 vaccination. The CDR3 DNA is TGCGCCAGCAGTGAGACGACAGGGTCCGAGCAGTACTTC. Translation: CASSETTGSEQYF.